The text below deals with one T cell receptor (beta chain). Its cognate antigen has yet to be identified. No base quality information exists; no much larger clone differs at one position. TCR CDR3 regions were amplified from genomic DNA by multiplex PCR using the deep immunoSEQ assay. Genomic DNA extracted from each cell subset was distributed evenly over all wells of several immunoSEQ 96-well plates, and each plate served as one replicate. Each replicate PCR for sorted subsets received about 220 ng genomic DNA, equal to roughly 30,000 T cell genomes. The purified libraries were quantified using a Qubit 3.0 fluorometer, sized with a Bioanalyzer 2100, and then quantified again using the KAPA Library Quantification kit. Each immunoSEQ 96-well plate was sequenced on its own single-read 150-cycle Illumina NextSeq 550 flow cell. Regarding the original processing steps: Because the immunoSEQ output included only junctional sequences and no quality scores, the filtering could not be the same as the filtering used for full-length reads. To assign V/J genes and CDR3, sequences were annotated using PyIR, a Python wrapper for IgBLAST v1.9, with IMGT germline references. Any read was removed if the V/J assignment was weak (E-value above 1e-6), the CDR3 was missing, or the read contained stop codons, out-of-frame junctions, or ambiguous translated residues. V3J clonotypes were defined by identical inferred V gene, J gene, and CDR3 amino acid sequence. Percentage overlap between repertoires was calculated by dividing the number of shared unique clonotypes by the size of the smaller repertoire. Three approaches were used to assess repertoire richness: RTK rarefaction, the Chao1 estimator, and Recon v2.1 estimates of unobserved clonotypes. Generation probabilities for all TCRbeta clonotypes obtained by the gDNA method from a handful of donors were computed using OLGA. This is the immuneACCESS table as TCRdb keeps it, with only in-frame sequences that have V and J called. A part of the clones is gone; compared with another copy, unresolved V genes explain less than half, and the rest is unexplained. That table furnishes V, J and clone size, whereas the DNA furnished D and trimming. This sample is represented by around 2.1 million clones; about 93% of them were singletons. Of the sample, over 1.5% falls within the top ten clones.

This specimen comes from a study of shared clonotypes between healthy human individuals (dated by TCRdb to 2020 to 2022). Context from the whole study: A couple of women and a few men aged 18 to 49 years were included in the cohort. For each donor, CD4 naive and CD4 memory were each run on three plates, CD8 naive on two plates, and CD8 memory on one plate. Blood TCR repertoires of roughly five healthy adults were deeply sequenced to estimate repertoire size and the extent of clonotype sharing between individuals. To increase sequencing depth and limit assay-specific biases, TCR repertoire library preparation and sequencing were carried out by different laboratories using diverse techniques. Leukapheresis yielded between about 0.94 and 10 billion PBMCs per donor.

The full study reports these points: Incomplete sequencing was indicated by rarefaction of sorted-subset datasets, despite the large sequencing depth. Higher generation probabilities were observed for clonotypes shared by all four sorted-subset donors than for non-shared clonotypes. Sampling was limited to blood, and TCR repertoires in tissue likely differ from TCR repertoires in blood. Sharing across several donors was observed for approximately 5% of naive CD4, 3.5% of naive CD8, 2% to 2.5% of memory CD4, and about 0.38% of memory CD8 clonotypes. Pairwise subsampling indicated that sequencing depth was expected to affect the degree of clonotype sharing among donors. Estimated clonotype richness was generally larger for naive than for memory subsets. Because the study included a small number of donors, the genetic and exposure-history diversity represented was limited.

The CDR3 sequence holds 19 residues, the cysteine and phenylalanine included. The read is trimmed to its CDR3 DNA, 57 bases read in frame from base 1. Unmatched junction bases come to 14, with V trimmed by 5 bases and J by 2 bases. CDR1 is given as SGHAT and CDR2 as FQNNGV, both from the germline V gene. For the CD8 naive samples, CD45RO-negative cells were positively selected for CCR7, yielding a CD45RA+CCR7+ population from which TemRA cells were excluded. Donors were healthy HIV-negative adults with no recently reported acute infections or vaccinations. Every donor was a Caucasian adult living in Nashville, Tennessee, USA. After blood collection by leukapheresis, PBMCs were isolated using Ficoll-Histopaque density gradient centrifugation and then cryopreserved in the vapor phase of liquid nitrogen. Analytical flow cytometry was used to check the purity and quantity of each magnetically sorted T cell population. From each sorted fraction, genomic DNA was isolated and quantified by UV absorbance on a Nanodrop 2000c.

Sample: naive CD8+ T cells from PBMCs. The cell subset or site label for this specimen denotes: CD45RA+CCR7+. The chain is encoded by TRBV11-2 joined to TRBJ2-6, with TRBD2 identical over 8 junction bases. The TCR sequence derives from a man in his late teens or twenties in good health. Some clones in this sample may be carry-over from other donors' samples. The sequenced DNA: TGTGCCAGCAGCCGGATGCCCAGCGGGAGTGCAGCTGGGGCCAACGTCCTGACTTTC. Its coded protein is CASSRMPSGSAAGANVLTF. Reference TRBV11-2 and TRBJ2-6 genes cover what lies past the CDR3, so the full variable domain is EAGVAQSPRYKIIEKRQSVAFWCNPISGHATLYWYQQILGQGPKLLIQFQNNGVVDDSQLPKDRFSAERLKGVDSTLKIQPAKLEDSAVYLCASSRMPSGSAAGANVLTFGAGSRLTVL.